This TCR beta chain was sequenced in a study of CD8 T cells in ankylosing spondylitis. 5'-RACE, quantitative and with molecular barcodes, yielded the TCR beta libraries. TCRdb redid the calling of the 5' RACE reads with MiXCR, one entry per CDR3 protein. Here the sample spans 330,000 or so distinct CDR3 sequences, approximately 8% being singletons. This clonotype was observed a handful of times. The antigen is not known. Findings of the study overall: Apparently characteristic of ankylosing spondylitis blood was a TCR beta motif (eight highly homologous variants).

V lost 6 bases, J lost 3 bases, and 19 bases lay in between. CDR3 length: 15 residues. The germline V gene encodes CDR1 DFQATT and CDR2 SNEGSKA (reference sequence). The sample taken for sequencing was blood, either unsorted or a sorted T cell fraction (not recorded which). The V call is TRBV20-1, the J call TRBJ2-3; D could derive from TRBD1 or TRBD2 (5 bases each). The receptor comes from a male donor with ankylosing spondylitis. CDR3 protein: CSALKEFGATDTQYF. Written as DNA, the CDR3 is TGCAGTGCCCTCAAGGAGTTCGGGGCAACAGATACGCAGTATTTT.